These 14 T cell receptor beta chains originate from one sample sequenced in a study of OX40 agonist ivuxolimab in advanced cancers. Using immunoSEQ multiplex PCR, the repertoire was profiled, and TCRdb retains in-frame clones only, with some absent. This table holds tens of thousands of clones, roughly 85% found once. Sequenced here: CD4+ or CD8+ T cells sorted from blood, sampled in a trial of the OX40 agonist ivuxolimab. The receptors originated from an adult with an advanced solid tumor such as melanoma, head and neck, liver or kidney cancer.

This chain connects TRBV6-1 to TRBJ2-2; D unresolved. V shed 6 bases and J shed 7 bases, with 15 bases lying between them. Germline loops: CDR1 MNHNS, CDR2 SASEGT. The CDR3 covers 14 residues. CDR3 loop: CASRDQDLDGELFF. CDR3 sequence (DNA): TGTGCCAGCAGGGATCAGGATTTGGACGGGGAGCTGTTTTTT.

The chain joins TRBV18 to TRBJ1-3; D may be TRBD1 (6 bases). In germline, CDR1 is KGHSH, CDR2 LQKENI. The CDR3 runs to 15 residues. V was clipped by 1 base and J by 0 bases, with 7 bases between them. CDR3 amino acids: CASSPLGGSGNTIYF. The CDR3 DNA is TGTGCCAGCTCACCACTAGGGGGCTCTGGAAACACCATATATTTT.

The chain has TRBV11-2 and TRBJ1-5; D gene unclear. V lost 1 base and J lost 5, with 9 bases in between. CDR1 SGHAT and CDR2 FQNNGV come from the germline V gene. The CDR3 spans 14 residues. The CDR3 sequence: CASSLGQPDQPQHF. In DNA, the CDR3 is TGTGCCAGCAGCTTAGGCCAACCAGATCAGCCCCAGCATTTT.

The chain recombines TRBV2 with TRBJ2-3, with TRBD1 matching over 7 bases. This CDR3 comprises 15 residues. V dropped 7 bases and J dropped 8; count of bases not matched to a gene: 15. CDR1 and CDR2 from the germline V gene are SNHLY and FYNNEI. CDR3 sequence (DNA): TGTGCCAGCACTCCCCTCGGACAGGTCATTGGTACGCAGTATTTT. This encodes CASTPLGQVIGTQYF.

The rearrangement links TRBV11-2 to TRBJ2-7; D is undetermined. CDR1 and CDR2 from the germline V gene are SGHAT and FQNNGV. Deletions cut 5 bases from V and 1 base from J, with 24 bases between. This CDR3 is built from 18 residues. The CDR3: CASSGRLGSRPTSYEQYF. The DNA for the CDR3 is TGTGCCAGCAGCGGCCGCTTGGGTTCTAGACCTACTTCCTACGAGCAGTACTTC. The full variable domain, rest sourced from reference TRBV11-2 and TRBJ2-7, is EAGVAQSPRYKIIEKRQSVAFWCNPISGHATLYWYQQILGQGPKLLIQFQNNGVVDDSQLPKDRFSAERLKGVDSTLKIQPAKLEDSAVYLCASSGRLGSRPTSYEQYFGPGTRLTVT.

Only a few counts were recorded for this clone. This chain uses TRBV7-2 with TRBJ1-1; TRBD1 aligns across 9 bases. This CDR3 spans 14 amino acids. Trimming took 5 bases from V and 4 from J; bases not matched to a gene: 5. CDR1 is SGHTA and CDR2 is FQGNSA in the germline V gene. CDR3 nucleotides: TGTGCCAGCAGCGCGGGACAGGGTAGCACTGAAGCTTTCTTT. As protein: CASSAGQGSTEAFF.

The V gene is TRBV30, the J gene TRBJ2-3, with D possibly TRBD1 on 6 matching bases. Germline lookup yields CDR1 GTSNPN and CDR2 SVGIG (reference sequence). CDR3 length equals 16 residues. V was cut by 3 bases and J by 0 bases, with 16 bases left in between. The CDR3 spells CAWRDAGAASTDTQYF. In nucleotides, the CDR3 is TGTGCCTGGAGGGATGCAGGGGCCGCTAGCACAGATACGCAGTATTTT.

This chain uses TRBV6-4 with TRBJ2-1; possibly TRBD1 or TRBD2 for D (6 bases each). This CDR3 has 13 residues. V lost 6 bases to trimming and J lost 9 bases, with 15 bases between them. Germline CDR1 reads MRHNA; CDR2 reads SNTAGT. CDR3: CASRAWGAGEQFF. DNA for the CDR3: TGTGCCAGCAGGGCTTGGGGGGCCGGTGAGCAGTTCTTC.

J is TRBJ2-3 and V is TRBV30; D not resolved. The ends were cut back, 3 bases at V and 1 base at J, with 14 bases in the middle. This CDR3 is built from 15 residues. Germline loops: CDR1 GTSNPN, CDR2 SVGIG (reference sequence). CDR3 in amino acids: CAWRSVGRGTDTQYF. CDR3 in DNA: TGTGCCTGGAGGTCAGTGGGCCGGGGCACAGATACGCAGTATTTT.

This rearrangement joins TRBV7-9 to TRBJ2-5; no clear D. Trimming shortened V by 4 bases and J by 2 bases, and 11 bases separated the two germline ends. The germline V gene has CDR1 SEHNR and CDR2 FQNEAQ (reference sequence). The CDR3 is made up of 14 amino acids. The CDR3 bases are TGTGCCAGCAGCTCATCTCTGTTACAAGAGACCCAGTACTTC. Its translation: CASSSSLLQETQYF.

Concerning this clone itself: The sample contains more than one DNA sequence encoding this CDR3. The V and J genes are TRBV6-6 and TRBJ2-1; D is unclear. Germline values: CDR1 MNHNY, CDR2 SVGAGI (reference sequence). Trimming cost V 6 bases and J 9 bases, with 12 bases left between them. This CDR3 is 12 amino acids long. DNA for the CDR3: TGTGCCAGCAGCCCTGGCGTAGGTGAGCAGTTCTTC. Protein sequence: CASSPGVGEQFF.

The V gene is TRBV15, the J gene TRBJ2-3; D is possibly TRBD1 (7 bases). Per germline, CDR1 LNHNV and CDR2 YYDKDF (reference sequence). This CDR3 comprises 16 residues. Deletions cut 5 bases from V and 3 bases from J, with 18 bases between. CDR3 nucleotide sequence: TGTGCCACCAGCCGGCCGCAGGGGGAGGCAACAGATACGCAGTATTTT. Translating gives CATSRPQGEATDTQYF.

This clone was picked up a small number of times. This rearrangement joins TRBV7-9 to TRBJ2-7; D is unresolved. Germline loops: CDR1 SEHNR, CDR2 FQNEAQ (reference sequence). V lost 2 bases and J 3 bases, leaving 5 bases between the germline ends. The CDR3 covers 12 residues. The CDR3 loop is CASSLIGYEQYF. The CDR3 DNA reads TGTGCCAGCAGCTTAATAGGCTACGAGCAGTACTTC. The full variable domain, with the rest looked up from reference TRBV7-9 and TRBJ2-7, is DTGVSQNPRHKITKRGQNVTFRCDPISEHNRLYWYRQTLGQGPEFLTYFQNEAQLEKSRLLSDRFSAERPKGSFSTLEIQRTEQGDSAMYLCASSLIGYEQYFGPGTRLTVT.

This chain links TRBV6-5 with TRBJ2-3; 8 nucleotides align to TRBD2. The CDR3 runs to 15 residues. Trimming cost V 6 bases and J 0 bases; bases outside gene matches: 5. The germline CDR1 and CDR2 sequences are MNHEY and SVGAGI. CDR3: CASSLAGFSTDTQYF. In DNA form, the CDR3 reads TGTGCCAGCAGCCTAGCGGGCTTTAGCACAGATACGCAGTATTTT.